The clone carrying this TCR beta chain was detected ten times or more. Its antigen is as yet unknown. This entry is derived from a study of T-cell reconstitution after alpha-beta-depleted transplantation in children. Using unique molecular identifiers, the investigators prepared the TCRbeta library. TCRdb ran MiXCR on the PCR reads and lists one entry per CDR3 protein. The repertoire holds tens of thousands of distinct CDR3 sequences, with 5.5% to 7.5% as singletons. The CDR3 consists of 14 residues. V was shortened by 3 bases and J by 7 bases, with 13 bases between the two germline ends. The germline CDR1 and CDR2 sequences are KGHSH and LQKENI. Study-level points and caveats: Reportedly, roughly two months post-transplant, alpha-beta T cells arose from several hundred expanded graft clones. The authors attributed T-cell counts and diversity one year after transplant mostly to newly produced T cells. Recipient T cells and thymic progenitors that survived were the source of the high TCRbeta diversity seen at day 60 in some patients.

Sequencing was performed on PBMCs, mostly from graft donor cells, taken 60 days after TCRalphabeta/CD19-depleted stem cell transplant. This receptor was obtained from a female patient aged 2-10 years who had a stem cell transplant for aplastic anemia, so the T cells may come from the graft donor. The V call is TRBV18, the J call TRBJ1-3; D not certain. The CDR3 loop reads CASSPVKGRNTIYF. DNA of the CDR3: TGTGCCAGCTCACCCGTGAAGGGTCGGAACACCATATATTTT.